The present entry profiles one T cell receptor beta chain with its context. Its antigen remains unidentified. Nothing much larger sits one base from this clone, and base qualities are not available. The data were taken from a study of blood T cell repertoires in COVID-19 (dated by TCRdb to 2020 to 2021). For the wider study: Collaborator samples came from the United States, Italy and Spain and covered acute and convalescent phases of COVID-19. The samples were drawn from the first 160 participants of the ongoing ImmuneRACE study and from 950 to 1,500 subjects provided by 6 global collaborators. The repertoires were released in a freely available public database intended as a resource for research on the immune response to SARS-CoV-2. The dataset comprised deeply sampled blood TCRbeta repertoires from subjects exposed to, actively infected with, or recovered from COVID-19. Nearly every sample came with metadata listing a de-identified subject ID, COVID-19 status, age in years and sex. The prospective study material was composed of cDNA or gDNA derived from T cells, B-cell-depleted T cells, or PBMCs. Where HLA class I and class II types were available, the types were taken from metadata supplied by the sample provider, not from assay-based typing.

One collaborating source in Seattle enrolled patients while the patients were actively infected and followed the patients over time throughout the course of disease. Collaborating institutions collected whole blood in K2EDTA tubes following their own protocols. For TCRbeta analysis, collaborator samples were shipped as frozen whole blood, as isolated PBMCs, or as DNA extracted from either sample type. Via the germline V gene, CDR1 is SGHTA and CDR2 FQGNSA. Inclusive of the bounding cysteine and phenylalanine, the CDR3 is 15 residues long. Only CDR3 DNA remains: 45 bases, in frame from the first base. The junction shows trimming of 5 bases on V and 0 bases on J, and the gene matches do not reach 3 bases of it. TCRbeta CDR3 regions were amplified from genomic DNA using the immunoSEQ Assay, a bias-controlled multiplex PCR. The authors processed their data as follows. Nucleated cell counts per sample were estimated from amplification of reference gene primers within the assay. Sequence reads were collapsed and filtered to measure the absolute abundance of every unique TCRbeta CDR3 rearrangement. For each sample, productive Simpson clonality was calculated as the square root of Simpson's diversity index over productive rearrangements. The immuneACCESS repertoire file appears here via TCRdb, limited to in-frame rearrangements. These files lack a portion of the clones; in checked studies, under half of the deficit traces to unresolved V genes, and the cause of the others is not known. V and J calls and clone size follow that table, whereas D and trimming were derived from the DNA. The sample table records roughly 460,000 clones; about 87% of these occur just once. The top ten constitute about 0.91% of the sample.

The full study reports these points: Clinical and demographic metadata were provided uncurated, with the amount varying by source and participant.

The chain is encoded by TRBV7-2 joined to TRBJ2-1, and 8 junctional nucleotides match TRBD2. The sequence derives from a man aged 18 to 29 with COVID-19, enrolled during active disease. The sequenced material came from peripheral blood. The DNA reads TGTGCCAGCAGCCAAGGGACTAGCTCCTACAATGAGCAGTTCTTC. The resulting protein is CASSQGTSSYNEQFF.